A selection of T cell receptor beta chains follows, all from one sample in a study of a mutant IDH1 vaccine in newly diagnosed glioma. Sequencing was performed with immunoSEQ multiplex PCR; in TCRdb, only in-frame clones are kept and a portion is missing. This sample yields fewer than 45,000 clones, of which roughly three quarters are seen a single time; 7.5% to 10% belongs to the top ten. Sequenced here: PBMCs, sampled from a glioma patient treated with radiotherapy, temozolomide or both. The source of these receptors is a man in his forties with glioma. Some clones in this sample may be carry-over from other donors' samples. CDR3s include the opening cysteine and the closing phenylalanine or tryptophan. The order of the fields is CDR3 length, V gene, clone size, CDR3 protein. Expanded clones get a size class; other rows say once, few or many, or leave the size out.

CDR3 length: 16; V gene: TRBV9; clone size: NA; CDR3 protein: CASSVMASSYNSPLHF
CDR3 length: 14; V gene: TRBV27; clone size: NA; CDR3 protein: CASRELGQIYEQYF
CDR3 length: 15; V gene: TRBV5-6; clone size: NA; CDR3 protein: CASSLLAGGRDTQYF
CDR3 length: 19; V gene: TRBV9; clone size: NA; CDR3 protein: CASSVAGTSGGASTDTQYF
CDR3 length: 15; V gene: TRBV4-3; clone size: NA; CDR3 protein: CASSQGLRTYNEQFF
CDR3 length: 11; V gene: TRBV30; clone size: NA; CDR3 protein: CASSRGYEQYF
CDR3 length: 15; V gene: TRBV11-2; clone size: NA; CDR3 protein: CASSLGWDSSYEQYF
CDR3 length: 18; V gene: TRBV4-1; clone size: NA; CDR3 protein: CASSQPRDPVGYQETQYF
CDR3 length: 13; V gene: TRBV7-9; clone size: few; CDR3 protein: CASSFTDNYGYTF
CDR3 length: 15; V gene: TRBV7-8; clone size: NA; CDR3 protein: CASSSSGQGGAEAFF
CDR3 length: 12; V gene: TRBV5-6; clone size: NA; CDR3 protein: CASSRLDIEAFF
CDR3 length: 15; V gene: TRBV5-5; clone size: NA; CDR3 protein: CASSSDGQLRGGYTF
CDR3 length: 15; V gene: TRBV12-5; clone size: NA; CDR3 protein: CASGIGGQSNQPQHF
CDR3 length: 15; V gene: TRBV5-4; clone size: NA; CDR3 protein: CASSKDGGSQETQYF
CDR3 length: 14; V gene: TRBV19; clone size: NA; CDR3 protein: CASSMAPLQEKLFF
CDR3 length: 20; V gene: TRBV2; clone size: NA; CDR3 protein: CASSARGAAGTGGRNSPLHF
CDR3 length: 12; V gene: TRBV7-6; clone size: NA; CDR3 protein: CASSQGTDTQYF
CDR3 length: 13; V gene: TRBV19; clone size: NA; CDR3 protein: CASSTQVNTEAFF
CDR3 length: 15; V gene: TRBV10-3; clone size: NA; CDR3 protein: CAISDGQGRNYGYTF
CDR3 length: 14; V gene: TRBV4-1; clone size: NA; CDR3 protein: CASSERQDLTEAFF
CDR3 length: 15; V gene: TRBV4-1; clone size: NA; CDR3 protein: CASSQLTGGRETQYF
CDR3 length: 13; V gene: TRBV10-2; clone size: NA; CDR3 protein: CASTAGASYEQYF
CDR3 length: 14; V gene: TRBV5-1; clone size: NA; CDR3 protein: CASRRDSWQETQYF
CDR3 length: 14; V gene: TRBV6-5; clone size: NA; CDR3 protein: CASSYGGSNSPLHF
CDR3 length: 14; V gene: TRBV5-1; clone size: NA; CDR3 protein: CASRPVVQGDGYTF
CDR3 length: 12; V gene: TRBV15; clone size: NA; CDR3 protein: CATSKGASQQYF
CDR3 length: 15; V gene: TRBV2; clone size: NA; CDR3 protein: CATRRSTSYNSPLHF